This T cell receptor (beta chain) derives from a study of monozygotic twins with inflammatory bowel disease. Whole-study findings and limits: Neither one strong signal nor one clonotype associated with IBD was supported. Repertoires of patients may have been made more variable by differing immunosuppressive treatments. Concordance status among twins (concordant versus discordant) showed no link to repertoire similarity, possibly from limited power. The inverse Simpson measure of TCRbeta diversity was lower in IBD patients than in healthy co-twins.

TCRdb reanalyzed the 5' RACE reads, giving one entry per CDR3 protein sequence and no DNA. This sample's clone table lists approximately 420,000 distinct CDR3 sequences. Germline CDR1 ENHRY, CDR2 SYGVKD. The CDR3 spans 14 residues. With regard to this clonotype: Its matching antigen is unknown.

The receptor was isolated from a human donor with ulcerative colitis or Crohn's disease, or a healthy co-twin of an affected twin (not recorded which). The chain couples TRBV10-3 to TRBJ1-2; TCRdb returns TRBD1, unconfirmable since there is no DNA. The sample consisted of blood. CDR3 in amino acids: CAISQGATLYGYTF.